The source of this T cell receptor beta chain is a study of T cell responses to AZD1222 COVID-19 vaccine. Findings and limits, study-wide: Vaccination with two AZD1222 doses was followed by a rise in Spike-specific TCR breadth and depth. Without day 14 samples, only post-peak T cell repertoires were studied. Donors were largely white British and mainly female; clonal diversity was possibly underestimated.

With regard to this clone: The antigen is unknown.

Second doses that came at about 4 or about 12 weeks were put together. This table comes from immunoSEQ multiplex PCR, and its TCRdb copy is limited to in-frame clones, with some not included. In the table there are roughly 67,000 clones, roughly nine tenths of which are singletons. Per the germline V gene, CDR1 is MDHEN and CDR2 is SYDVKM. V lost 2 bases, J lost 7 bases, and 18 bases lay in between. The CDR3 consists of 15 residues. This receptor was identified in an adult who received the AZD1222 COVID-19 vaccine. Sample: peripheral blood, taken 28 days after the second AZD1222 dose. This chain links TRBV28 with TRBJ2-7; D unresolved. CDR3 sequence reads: CASSLSPELPTEQYF. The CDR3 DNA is TGTGCCAGCAGTTTAAGCCCAGAATTGCCTACGGAGCAGTACTTC. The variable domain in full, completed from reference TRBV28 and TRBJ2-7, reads DVKVTQSSRYLVKRTGEKVFLECVQDMDHENMFWYRQDPGLGLRLIYFSYDVKMKEKGDIPEGYSVSREKKERFSLILESASTNQTSMYLCASSLSPELPTEQYFGPGTRLTVT.